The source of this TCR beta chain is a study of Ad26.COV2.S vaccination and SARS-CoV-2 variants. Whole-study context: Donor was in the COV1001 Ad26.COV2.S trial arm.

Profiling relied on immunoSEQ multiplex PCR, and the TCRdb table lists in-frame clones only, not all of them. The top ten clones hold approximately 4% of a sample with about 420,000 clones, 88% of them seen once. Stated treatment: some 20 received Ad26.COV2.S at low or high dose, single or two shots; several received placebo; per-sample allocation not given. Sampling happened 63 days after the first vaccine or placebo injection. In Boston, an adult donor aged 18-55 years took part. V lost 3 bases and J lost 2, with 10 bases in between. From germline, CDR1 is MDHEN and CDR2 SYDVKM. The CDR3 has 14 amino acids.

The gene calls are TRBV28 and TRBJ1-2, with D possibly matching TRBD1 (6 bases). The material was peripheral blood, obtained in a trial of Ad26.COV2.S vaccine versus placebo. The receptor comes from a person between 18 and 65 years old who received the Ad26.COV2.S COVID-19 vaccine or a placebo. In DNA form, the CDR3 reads TGTGCCAGCAGTTTGGACAGAAAAAACTATGGCTACACCTTC. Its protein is CASSLDRKNYGYTF.